This T cell receptor beta chain stems from a study of T cell responses to AZD1222 COVID-19 vaccine. Study findings and constraints: Seropositive status at baseline applied to only five or six AZD1222 recipients. White British people made up most donors, females outnumbered males, and clonal diversity was possibly underestimated.

Details on this clone: Its antigen is not known.

Sequencing used immunoSEQ multiplex PCR; TCRdb keeps in-frame clones, though not all of them. The table records approximately 260,000 clones, more than 80% of them present only once. Germline V CDR1 and CDR2: MDHEN, SYDVKM. The CDR3 spans 15 residues. V lost 6 bases, J lost 3 bases, and 18 bases lay in between. The sequencing used peripheral blood, collected on day 0 of AZD1222 vaccination. This chain joins TRBV28 and TRBJ2-7; tentatively, D is TRBD1 (5 bases). The sequence came from an adult in good health. This CDR3 is CASSSLRGRNYEQYF. CDR3 sequence (DNA): TGTGCCAGCAGCAGCCTAAGGGGAAGAAACTACGAGCAGTACTTC.